This TCR beta chain was obtained from a study of blood T cell repertoires in COVID-19. V gave up 6 bases and J gave up 6 bases; unmatched junction bases: 11. CDR3 size: 16 residues. CDR1 is MNHEY and CDR2 is SVGEGT in the germline V gene. This clone has only one observation. The repertoire was sequenced with immunoSEQ multiplex PCR; TCRdb's copy has only in-frame clones and lacks some. The table has some 58,000 clones, 75% to 90% seen once. This clonotype was obtained from a man between 60 and 75 years old with COVID-19, enrolled during active disease. Sequencing was performed on peripheral blood. The chain employs TRBV6-2 or TRBV6-3 and TRBJ1-1; 12 bases match TRBD1. The CDR3 DNA sequence: TGTGCCAGCAGCCTGGGTCCGGGACAGGGGGCGGCTGAAGCTTTCTTT. Amino acid sequence: CASSLGPGQGAAEAFF.